What follows is one T cell receptor (beta chain) and its context. Its recognized antigen is unknown. No base qualities exist here, and no much larger clone lies one base off it. This specimen belongs to a study of cytomegalovirus exposure and HLA in healthy donors (dated by TCRdb to 2017 to 2019). In terms of the full investigation: A later analysis indicated that the 120 validation repertoires were generated on the platform also employed for the 700 or so repertoires of the first cohort. A separate validation cohort of 90 to 150 different subjects was used in addition to the roughly 720-subject first cohort. The study aimed to test whether signatures of past pathogen exposure could be identified by cataloging public T cell receptors. To predict cytomegalovirus infection status, the study brought together high-throughput TCR immunosequencing, statistical association of individual TCRs with disease status, and machine learning. Broader findings and caveats from the paper: The classifier was reported to diagnose cytomegalovirus status with high specificity and sensitivity in both the original and validation cohorts. The study listed 164 TCR beta chains as associated with cytomegalovirus. A later analysis had no HLA typing for the validation cohort, so co-occurrence there was scored across all 130 or so repertoires. In vitro tests confirmed that a few of the cytomegalovirus-associated TCR beta chains recognize cytomegalovirus antigens. A later analysis found that TCRs clustered in the first cohort also tended to co-occur in the roughly 120 validation repertoires, with 90% to 95% of cluster scores above 0. While some public TCRs were present in many individuals, most TCR sequences turned up only very rarely across donors. The authors suggested that the approach could potentially be generalized to other disease states and immunological phenotypes.

The library was produced with the immunoSEQ multiplex PCR assay. The paper's data handling went like this. To diagnose cytomegalovirus status from the catalog of TCR beta chain sequences, a statistical classification framework was built. TCRdb carries this immuneACCESS record with in-frame sequences only. Its versions omit some clonotypes, under half of them owing to an unresolved V gene in the studies checked, with the rest unexplained. V and J calls and clone size are those listed in that table; D and trimming were worked out from the DNA. This sample gives about 330,000 clones in total; 86% of them show up just once. The ten largest clones capture 0.75% to 0.85% of the sample. Donors formed part of the validation cohort, which comprised some 120 subjects and was distinct from the first cohort of 690 or so subjects. Including the terminal cysteine and phenylalanine, the CDR3 comprises 13 residues. The DNA shown is the 39-base CDR3, in frame from base 1. From a lookup of the germline V gene, CDR1 and CDR2 are SGHTA and FQGNSA. The V end loses 3 bases and the J end loses 7 bases, and a stretch of 10 bases separates them.

The sequenced material came from PBMCs. The rearranged chain carries TRBV7-2 and TRBJ2-4; perhaps TRBD1 is the D gene, with 6 bases matching. The sequence came from a woman aged 18-29 years in good health and CMV-seronegative. The CDR3 here reads CASSFQGTNIQYF. The DNA sequence follows: TGTGCCAGCAGCTTCCAGGGGACGAACATTCAGTACTTC.